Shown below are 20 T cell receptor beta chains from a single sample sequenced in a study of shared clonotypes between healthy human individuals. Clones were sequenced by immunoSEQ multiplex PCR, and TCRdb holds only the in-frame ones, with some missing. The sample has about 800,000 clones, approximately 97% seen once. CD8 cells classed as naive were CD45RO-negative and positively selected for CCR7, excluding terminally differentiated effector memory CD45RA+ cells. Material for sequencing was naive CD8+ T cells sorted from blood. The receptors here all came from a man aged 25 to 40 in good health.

CDR3 nucleotides: TGTGCCAGCAGCTCCAGCCGAGGGCGGGAGAGCTCCTACAATGAGCAGTTCTTC. It yields the protein CASSSSRGRESSYNEQFF. V and J are TRBV7-9 and TRBJ2-1; 7 bases map to TRBD2. Germline CDR1 SEHNR, CDR2 FQNEAQ (reference sequence). V lost 4 bases and J lost 0; bases outside the gene matches: 12. The CDR3 has 18 amino acids.

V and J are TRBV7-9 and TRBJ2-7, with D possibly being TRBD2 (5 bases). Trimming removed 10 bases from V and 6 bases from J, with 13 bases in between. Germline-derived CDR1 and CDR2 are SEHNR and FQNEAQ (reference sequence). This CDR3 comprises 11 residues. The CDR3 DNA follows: TGTGCCACTCGAGGACTTTCCGAGCAGTACTTC. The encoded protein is CATRGLSEQYF.

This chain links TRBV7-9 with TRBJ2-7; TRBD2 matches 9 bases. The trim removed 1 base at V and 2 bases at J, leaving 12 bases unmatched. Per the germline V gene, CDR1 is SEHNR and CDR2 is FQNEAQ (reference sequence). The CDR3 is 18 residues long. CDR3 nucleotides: TGTGCCAGCAGCTTAGTGGCGGGAGGGGCCAGCCGTCCCTACGAGCAGTACTTC. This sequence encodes CASSLVAGGASRPYEQYF.

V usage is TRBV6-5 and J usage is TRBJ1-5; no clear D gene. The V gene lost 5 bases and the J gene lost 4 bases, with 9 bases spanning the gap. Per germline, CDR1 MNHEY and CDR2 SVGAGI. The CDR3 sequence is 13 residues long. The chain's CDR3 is CASSPGPNQPQHF. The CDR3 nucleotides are TGTGCCAGCAGTCCCGGGCCGAATCAGCCCCAGCATTTT.

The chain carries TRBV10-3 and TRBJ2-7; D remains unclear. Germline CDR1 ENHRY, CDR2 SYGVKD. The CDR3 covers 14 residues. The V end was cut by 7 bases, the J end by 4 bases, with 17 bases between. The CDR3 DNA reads TGTGCCATCAAAGCCGCTCTTTCCGGGTACGAGCAGTACTTC. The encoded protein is CAIKAALSGYEQYF.

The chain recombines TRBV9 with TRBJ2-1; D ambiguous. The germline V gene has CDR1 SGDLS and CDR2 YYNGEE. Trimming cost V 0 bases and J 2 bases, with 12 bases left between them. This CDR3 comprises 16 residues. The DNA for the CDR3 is TGTGCCAGCAGCGTAGAAGAGGTTACGACCTACAATGAGCAGTTCTTC. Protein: CASSVEEVTTYNEQFF.

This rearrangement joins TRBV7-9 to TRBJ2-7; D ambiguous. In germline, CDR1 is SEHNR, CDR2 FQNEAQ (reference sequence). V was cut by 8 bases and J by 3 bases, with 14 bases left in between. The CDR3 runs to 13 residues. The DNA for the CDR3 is TGTGCCAGCTCTTTTAAGGACGGCTACGAGCAGTACTTC. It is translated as CASSFKDGYEQYF.

CDR3 amino acids: CASSVLLAGVGETQYF. In DNA form, the CDR3 reads TGTGCCAGCAGTGTCCTACTAGCGGGAGTAGGAGAGACCCAGTACTTC. The chain has TRBV2 and TRBJ2-5, with 11 bases fitting TRBD2. Germline V gives CDR1 SNHLY, CDR2 FYNNEI. The J segment lost 4 bases and the V segment lost 4 bases, leaving 8 bases of the junction unmatched. This CDR3 is 16 amino acids long.

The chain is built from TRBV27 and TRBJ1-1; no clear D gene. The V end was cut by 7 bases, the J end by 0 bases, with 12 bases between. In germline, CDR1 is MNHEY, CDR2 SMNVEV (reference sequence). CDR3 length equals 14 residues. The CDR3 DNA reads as TGTGCCAGCAAGTCTCGGGCTTTGAACACTGAAGCTTTCTTT. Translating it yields CASKSRALNTEAFF.

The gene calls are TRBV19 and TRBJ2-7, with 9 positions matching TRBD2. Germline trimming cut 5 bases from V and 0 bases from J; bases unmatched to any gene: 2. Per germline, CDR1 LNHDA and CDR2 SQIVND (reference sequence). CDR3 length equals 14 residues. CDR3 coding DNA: TGTGCCAGTAGTCCAGCGGGAGGCTCCTACGAGCAGTACTTC. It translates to CASSPAGGSYEQYF.

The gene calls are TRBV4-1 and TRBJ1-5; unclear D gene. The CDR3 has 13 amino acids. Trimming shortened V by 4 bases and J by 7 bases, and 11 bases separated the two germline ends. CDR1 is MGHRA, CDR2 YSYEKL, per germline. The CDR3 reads CASSLELWQPQHF. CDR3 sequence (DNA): TGCGCCAGCAGCCTCGAGCTATGGCAGCCCCAGCATTTT.

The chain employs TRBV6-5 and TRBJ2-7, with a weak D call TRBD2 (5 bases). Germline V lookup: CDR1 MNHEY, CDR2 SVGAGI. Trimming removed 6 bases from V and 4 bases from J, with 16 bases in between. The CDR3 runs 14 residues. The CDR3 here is CASRPPRGAYEQYF. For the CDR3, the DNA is TGTGCCAGCAGACCCCCTCGGGGTGCGTACGAGCAGTACTTC.

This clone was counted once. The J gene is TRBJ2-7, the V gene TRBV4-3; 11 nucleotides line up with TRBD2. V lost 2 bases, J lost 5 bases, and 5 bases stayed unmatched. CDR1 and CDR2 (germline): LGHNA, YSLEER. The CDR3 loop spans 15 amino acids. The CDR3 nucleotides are TGCGCCAGCAGCCAAACTAGCGGGAGTCTGAACGAGCAGTACTTC. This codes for CASSQTSGSLNEQYF.

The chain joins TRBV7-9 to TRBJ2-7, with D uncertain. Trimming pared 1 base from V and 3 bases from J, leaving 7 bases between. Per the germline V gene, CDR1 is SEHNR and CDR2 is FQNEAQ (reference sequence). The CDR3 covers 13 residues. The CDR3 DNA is TGTGCCAGCAGCTTAGGGGCGGTCTACGAGCAGTACTTC. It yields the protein CASSLGAVYEQYF. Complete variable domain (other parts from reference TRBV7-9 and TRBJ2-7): DTGVSQNPRHKITKRGQNVTFRCDPISEHNRLYWYRQTLGQGPEFLTYFQNEAQLEKSRLLSDRFSAERPKGSFSTLEIQRTEQGDSAMYLCASSLGAVYEQYFGPGTRLTVT.

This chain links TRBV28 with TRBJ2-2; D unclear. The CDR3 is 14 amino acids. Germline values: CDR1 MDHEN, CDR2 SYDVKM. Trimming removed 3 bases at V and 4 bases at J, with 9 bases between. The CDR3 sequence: CASSLRQFTGELFF. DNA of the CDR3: TGTGCCAGCAGTTTGAGGCAGTTCACCGGGGAGCTGTTTTTT.

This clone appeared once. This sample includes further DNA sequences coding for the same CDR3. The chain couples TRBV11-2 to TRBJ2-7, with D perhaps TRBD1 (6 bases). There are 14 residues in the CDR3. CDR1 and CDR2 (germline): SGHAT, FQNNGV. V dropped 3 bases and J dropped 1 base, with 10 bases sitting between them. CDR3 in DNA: TGTGCCAGCAGCTTTGGAACAGGGTCCTACGAGCAGTACTTC. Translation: CASSFGTGSYEQYF. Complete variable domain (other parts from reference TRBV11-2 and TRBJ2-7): EAGVAQSPRYKIIEKRQSVAFWCNPISGHATLYWYQQILGQGPKLLIQFQNNGVVDDSQLPKDRFSAERLKGVDSTLKIQPAKLEDSAVYLCASSFGTGSYEQYFGPGTRLTVT.

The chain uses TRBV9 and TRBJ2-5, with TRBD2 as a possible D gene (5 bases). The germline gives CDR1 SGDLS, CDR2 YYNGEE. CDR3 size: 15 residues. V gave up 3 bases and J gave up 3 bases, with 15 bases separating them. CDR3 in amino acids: CASSGGVADKETQYF. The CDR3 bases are TGTGCCAGCAGCGGGGGAGTAGCTGATAAAGAGACCCAGTACTTC.

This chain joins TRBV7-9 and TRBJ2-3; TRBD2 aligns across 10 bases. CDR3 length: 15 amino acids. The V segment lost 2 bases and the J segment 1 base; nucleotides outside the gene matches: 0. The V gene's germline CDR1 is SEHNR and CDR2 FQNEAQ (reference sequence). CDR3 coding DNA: TGTGCCAGCAGCTTACTAGCGGGGGGCACAGATACGCAGTATTTT. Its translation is CASSLLAGGTDTQYF.

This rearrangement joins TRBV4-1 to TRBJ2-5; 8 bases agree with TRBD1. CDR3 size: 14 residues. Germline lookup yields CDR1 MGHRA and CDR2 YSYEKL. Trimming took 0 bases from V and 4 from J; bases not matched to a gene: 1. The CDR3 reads CASSQEGQVETQYF. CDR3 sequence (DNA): TGCGCCAGCAGCCAAGAGGGACAGGTAGAGACCCAGTACTTC.

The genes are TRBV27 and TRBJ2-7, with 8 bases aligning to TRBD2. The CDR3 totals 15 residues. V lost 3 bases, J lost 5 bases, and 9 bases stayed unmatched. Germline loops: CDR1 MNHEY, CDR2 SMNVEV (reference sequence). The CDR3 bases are TGTGCCAGCAGTTTTTCCCCTAGCGGGCTCAACGAGCAGTACTTC. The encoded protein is CASSFSPSGLNEQYF.